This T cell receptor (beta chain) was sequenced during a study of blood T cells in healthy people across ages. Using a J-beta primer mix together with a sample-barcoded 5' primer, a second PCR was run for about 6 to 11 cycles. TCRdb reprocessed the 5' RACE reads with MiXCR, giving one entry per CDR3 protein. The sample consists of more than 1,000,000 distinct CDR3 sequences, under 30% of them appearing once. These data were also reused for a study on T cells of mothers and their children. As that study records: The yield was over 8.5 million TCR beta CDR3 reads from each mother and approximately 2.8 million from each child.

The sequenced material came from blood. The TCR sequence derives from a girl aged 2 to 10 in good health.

The CDR3 region is CASSPGADHYEQYF. The CDR3 region has the DNA TGTGCCAGCAGCCCCGGGGCGGATCACTACGAGCAGTACTTC. This chain links TRBV7-3 with TRBJ2-7; D may be TRBD1 or TRBD2 (5 bases each). Between the trimmed V and J ends, which lost 5 bases and 3 bases, there was a span of 14 bases. The CDR3 has 14 residues. Germline V gene data show CDR1 as SGHTA and CDR2 as FQGTGA. The whole variable domain, filled in from reference TRBV7-3 and TRBJ2-7, reads GAGVSQTPSNKVTEKGKYVELRCDPISGHTALYWYRQSLGQGPEFLIYFQGTGAADDSGLPNDRFFAVRPEGSVSTLKIQRTERGDSAVYLCASSPGADHYEQYFGPGTRLTVT.